This is a list of T cell receptor beta chains from one sample in a study of blood T cell repertoires in COVID-19. Profiled with immunoSEQ multiplex PCR; TCRdb holds only in-frame clones, not every one. The sample has around 170,000 clones; approximately 80% are singletons. The sample was peripheral blood. The receptors here all came from a human donor in a cohort sampled during active COVID-19. Both conserved end residues are part of each CDR3. The D gene is left open where the match is weak.

d_gene | j_gene | v_gene | CDR3aa
NA | TRBJ1-1 | TRBV6-5 | CASSYSSTGISTEAFF
NA | TRBJ1-5 | TRBV7-2 | CASSQGNSNQPQHF
NA | TRBJ2-2 | TRBV7-9 | CASSPGWANTGELFF
TRBD1 | TRBJ2-7 | TRBV6-5 | CASSPGQGVEQYF
NA | TRBJ1-2 | TRBV5-8 | CASSSEGFGYTF
TRBD1 | TRBJ2-5 | TRBV7-2 | CASSPTGTGGRETQYF
TRBD1 | TRBJ2-7 | TRBV3-1/TRBV3-2 | CASSQTGFEQYF
TRBD1 | TRBJ1-2 | TRBV3-1/TRBV3-2 | CASSPPTTGVGYTF
NA | TRBJ1-2 | TRBV2 | CAGRQETYGYTF
NA | TRBJ1-6 | TRBV3-1/TRBV3-2 | CASSNRQNYNSPLHF
TRBD2 | TRBJ2-7 | TRBV9 | CASSVTSGGANEQYF
NA | TRBJ2-1 | TRBV7-3 | CASSRDNEQFF
TRBD1 | TRBJ2-7 | TRBV6-2/TRBV6-3 | CASSWTGGSYEQYF
TRBD2 | TRBJ2-1 | TRBV10-3 | CAISSGEVWEQFF
TRBD1 | TRBJ1-1 | TRBV6-2/TRBV6-3 | CASSYSGTGNTEAFF
TRBD2 | TRBJ2-3 | TRBV5-1 | CASSLSSGGAVTQYF
TRBD2 | TRBJ2-5 | TRBV4-3 | CASSQALTSGGNQETQYF
NA | TRBJ1-1 | TRBV15 | CATAVGNTEAFF
NA | TRBJ1-1 | TRBV25-1 | CASSVSGGKTEAFF
NA | TRBJ1-1 | TRBV7-3 | CASSPQHADTEAFF
NA | TRBJ2-3 | TRBV4-2 | CASSPEGGPTDTQYF
TRBD1 | TRBJ1-5 | TRBV7-9 | CASSYTGGDQPQHF
NA | TRBJ1-1 | TRBV12-3/TRBV12-4 | CASSYAGGTEAFF
TRBD2 | TRBJ2-4 | TRBV9 | CASSVGTSEANIQYF
NA | TRBJ2-2 | TRBV3-1/TRBV3-2 | CASSQAGHLNTGELFF
NA | TRBJ2-1 | TRBV14 | CASSHGTPSSYNEQFF
NA | TRBJ1-5 | TRBV7-8 | CASSLYSDQPQHF
NA | TRBJ1-2 | TRBV5-4 | CASSLGQPYGYTF
TRBD1 | TRBJ1-1 | TRBV7-2 | CASSFRTGGNTEAFF
NA | TRBJ1-1 | TRBV3-1/TRBV3-2 | CASSQIDREAFF
NA | TRBJ2-3 | TRBV4-1 | CASSQDRARGASTDTQYF
NA | TRBJ2-5 | TRBV1 | CTSSPVGTSPETQYF
NA | TRBJ2-1 | TRBV6-5 | CASRAGTPYNEQFF
TRBD1 | TRBJ1-2 | TRBV19 | CATSGQGANGYTF
TRBD1 | TRBJ1-4 | TRBV4-1 | CASSRQGGETNEKLFF
TRBD1 | TRBJ1-1 | TRBV28 | CASSPDRVGFAEAFF
NA | TRBJ2-7 | TRBV9 | CASSPTSSYEQYF
TRBD1 | TRBJ2-3 | TRBV10-3 | CAISEPDREDTQYF
NA | TRBJ1-3 | TRBV19 | CASSIVTDRNTIYF
TRBD1 | TRBJ1-6 | TRBV9 | CASSAPGQGANSPLHF
TRBD1 | TRBJ1-6 | TRBV29-1 | CSVAPGQGGSPLHF
TRBD1 | TRBJ2-7 | TRBV5-4 | CASSFGTEKYEQYF
TRBD1 | TRBJ1-5 | TRBV28 | CASSLWGTVSNQPQHF
NA | TRBJ1-6 | TRBV7-2 | CASSSVNNSPLHF
NA | TRBJ2-7 | TRBV18 | CASSPTEVTYEQYF
TRBD2 | TRBJ2-5 | TRBV4-1 | CASSQGLAGGVVLETQYF
NA | TRBJ1-1 | TRBV4-3 | CASSQDITGSRTEAFF